Presented here are 7 T cell receptor beta chains from one specimen sequenced in a study of technical replicates of blood from a handful of donors. Using immunoSEQ multiplex PCR, the repertoire was profiled, and TCRdb retains in-frame clones only, with some absent. The data hold some 70,000 clones, with 80% to 95% observed a single time. The sequencing sample was made of PBMCs. These receptors were collected from a human donor in good health. Some clones in this sample may be carry-over from other donors' samples.

This chain's CDR3 is CASSPLTEEGGYQETQYF. The CDR3, as DNA: TGTGCCAGCTCACCACTAACGGAAGAGGGAGGGTACCAAGAGACCCAGTACTTC. The chain joins TRBV18 to TRBJ2-5; 7 positions agree with TRBD2. Germline loops: CDR1 KGHSH, CDR2 LQKENI. The CDR3 spans 18 residues. J was trimmed by 0 bases and V by 1 base; bases with no gene match: 11. Supplemented by reference TRBV18 and TRBJ2-5, the full variable domain reads NAGVMQNPRHLVRRRGQEARLRCSPMKGHSHVYWYRQLPEEGLKFMVYLQKENIIDESGMPKERFSAEFPKEGPSILRIQQVVRGDSAAYFCASSPLTEEGGYQETQYFGPGTRLLVL.

The sample holds a few counts of this clone. V gene TRBV7-9 combines with J gene TRBJ2-1, with 7 positions matching TRBD1. Germline CDR1 and CDR2: SEHNR and FQNEAQ (reference sequence). The length of the CDR3 is 17 residues. Trimming removed 2 bases from V and 5 bases from J; junction bases left unmatched: 12. CDR3 sequence reads: CASSLQTGRHRDNEQFF. For the CDR3, the DNA is TGTGCCAGCAGCTTACAGACAGGGAGACATAGAGACAATGAGCAGTTCTTC.

CDR3 residues: CASSLFPQHVAGNEQFF. Written as DNA, the CDR3 is TGTGCCAGCAGCTTATTCCCCCAGCATGTCGCCGGGAATGAGCAGTTCTTC. The chain carries TRBV7-8 and TRBJ2-1; no reliable D call. Germline CDR1 reads SGHVS; CDR2 reads FQNEAQ. The CDR3 spans 17 residues. Trimming cost V 2 bases and J 7 bases, with 21 bases left between them.

The chain recombines TRBV7-7 with TRBJ2-5; TRBD2 aligns across 9 bases. This CDR3 is built from 14 residues. Losses at the gene ends were 5 bases for V and 11 bases for J; bases not matched to a gene: 12. Per germline, CDR1 SSHAT and CDR2 FNYEAQ (reference sequence). The CDR3 DNA sequence: TGTGCCAGCAGCCAGAAGGGTCTAGCGGGGCCTCAGTACTTC. This translates into CASSQKGLAGPQYF.

The count of this clone is one. The J gene is TRBJ2-7, the V gene TRBV5-1, with D perhaps matching TRBD1 (5 bases). The CDR3 length is 14 residues. V was pared by 0 bases and J by 12 bases, with 19 bases between. Germline V gene sequence: CDR1 SGHRS, CDR2 YFSETQ. CDR3 DNA: TGCGCCAGCAGCTTGGATTCCCCAGGGATCGGTGCGTACTTC. It yields the protein CASSLDSPGIGAYF.

V usage is TRBV6-4 and J usage is TRBJ2-3; TRBD1 might be the D (6 bases). The CDR3 spans 15 residues. Germline V CDR1 and CDR2: MRHNA, SNTAGT. With 3 bases removed from V and 0 bases from J, the gap between germline ends came to 10 bases. Written as DNA, the CDR3 is TGTGCCAGCAGTGAAGGGGGTCGCAGCACAGATACGCAGTATTTT. It is translated as CASSEGGRSTDTQYF.

The chain employs TRBV7-2 and TRBJ2-2, with 8 bases lining up with TRBD2. J lost 6 bases, V lost 6 bases, and 15 bases had no gene match. Germline assignment: CDR1 SGHTA and CDR2 FQGNSA. This CDR3 contains 17 residues. The CDR3 region has the DNA TGTGCCAGCAGTTCCACGCCGGGACTAGGACGGGCCGGGGAGCTGTTTTTT. Its translation is CASSSTPGLGRAGELFF.